This TCR beta chain was recorded in a study of T cell clonality in common variable immunodeficiency. This clone was counted many times. Its antigen is not identified. The CDR3 end falls 3 residues outside the read, so it is completed with the germline J gene. CVID and control samples used equivalent genomic DNA input. The table came from immunoSEQ multiplex PCR; TCRdb's copy has only in-frame clones and leaves some out. This sample carries roughly 40,000 clones, none of them present only once. Study-level findings and limits: Patient heterogeneity in the CVID cohort limited correlations between repertoire features and clinical complications. Common variable immunodeficiency TCR beta sequences reportedly had fewer deletions and N-nucleotide insertions.

The V gene end was trimmed by 0 bases and the J gene end by 1 base; junction bases not matched to a gene: 8. This CDR3 region has 17 residues. Germline V gives CDR1 LNHNV, CDR2 YYDKDF (reference sequence). The clonotype originates from a person aged 18-69 years in good health. The rearrangement joins TRBV15 to TRBJ2-7; 8 bases map to TRBD1. The specimen was peripheral blood mononuclear cells. CDR3 amino acids: CATSRDFGTGGSYEQYF. Incomplete CDR3 DNA: TGTGCCACCAGCAGAGACTTTGGGACAGGTGGATCCTACGAG.